The next 22 T cell receptor beta chains were all read from a single sample in a study of T cells after yellow fever vaccination. TCRdb analysed the 5' RACE reads with MiXCR anew, one entry per CDR3 protein. Of 96,000 or so distinct CDR3 sequences in the sample, around 9.8% are singletons; the top ten hold roughly 17%. The sample in question was CD8+ T cells not binding an NS4B(214-222) dextramer, sorted from PBMCs, obtained around 15 days after the first yellow fever vaccination. The receptors derive from a young man who received the YFV17D yellow fever vaccine.

V gene TRBV7-9 combines with J gene TRBJ2-5; no firm D call. CDR1 and CDR2 from the germline V gene are SEHNR and FQNEAQ (reference sequence). V gave up 2 bases and J gave up 5 bases, with 18 bases separating them. This CDR3 region has 16 residues. The CDR3 sequence: CASSLTLYSRQETQYF. The CDR3 DNA reads as TGTGCCAGCAGCTTAACGCTTTATAGTCGTCAGGAGACCCAGTACTTC.

The chain joins TRBV6-2 or TRBV6-3 to TRBJ1-2, with D unclear. Trimming shortened V by 5 bases and J by 7 bases, and 17 bases separated the two germline ends. This CDR3 has 14 residues. The germline V gene has CDR1 MNHEY and CDR2 SVGEGT. CDR3 sequence: CASSDPGHGSGYTF. In DNA, the CDR3 is TGTGCCAGCAGTGACCCGGGCCATGGATCTGGCTACACCTTC.

The rearrangement joins TRBV10-3 to TRBJ1-1, with D perhaps matching TRBD1 (6 bases). Germline-derived CDR1 and CDR2 are ENHRY and SYGVKD. The V and J ends lost 6 bases and 0 bases respectively, with 17 bases between them. The CDR3 has 16 amino acids. Here the CDR3 DNA reads TGTGCCATCAGGGGCGGACAGACATTACTGAACACTGAAGCTTTCTTT. It codes for CAIRGGQTLLNTEAFF.

This clonotype was observed at least ten times. The chain couples TRBV25-1 to TRBJ2-4; D is ambiguous. Germline V lookup: CDR1 MGHDK, CDR2 SYGVNS. CDR3 length: 11 amino acids. V dropped 6 bases and J dropped 16 bases, with 16 bases sitting between them. The DNA of the CDR3 is TGTGCCAGCAGAAGGGCCGCAAAAGTCTACTTC. Its translation is CASRRAAKVYF.

This clonotype was observed a handful of times. The J gene is TRBJ2-3, the V gene TRBV7-2, with D perhaps matching TRBD2 (7 bases). V shed 4 bases and J shed 3 bases, with 20 bases lying between them. CDR3 size: 17 residues. The V gene's germline CDR1 is SGHTA and CDR2 FQGNSA. This CDR3 reads CASSWEDGGGRTDTQYF. Here the CDR3 DNA reads TGTGCCAGCAGCTGGGAGGATGGGGGGGGGCGGACAGATACGCAGTATTTT.

CDR3 protein: CASSQELRYEQYV. In DNA form, the CDR3 reads TGCGCCAGCAGCCAAGAATTGAGATACGAGCAGTACGTC. V and J are TRBV4-1 and TRBJ2-7; no definite D call. Trimming left V 0 bases short and J 4 bases short, with 7 bases between. Germline V gives CDR1 MGHRA, CDR2 YSYEKL. The CDR3 is 13 residues long.

V and J are TRBV6-2 or TRBV6-3 and TRBJ2-5; D unresolved. The germline V gene has CDR1 MNHEY and CDR2 SVGEGT. The CDR3 spans 15 residues. V shed 0 bases and J shed 5 bases, with 13 bases lying between them. This CDR3 reads CASSYSDRFEETQYF. In nucleotides, the CDR3 is TGTGCCAGCAGTTACTCGGACCGATTCGAGGAGACCCAGTACTTC.

At least ten counts were recorded for this clonotype. The chain links TRBV12-3 or TRBV12-4 to TRBJ1-5; D is ambiguous. V dropped 5 bases and J dropped 4 bases, with 12 bases sitting between them. The CDR3 consists of 14 residues. DNA of the CDR3: TGTGCCAGCAGTCCGACCAATAGTAATCAGCCCCAGCATTTT. This encodes CASSPTNSNQPQHF.

The sample holds a few counts of this clonotype. The genes are TRBV7-8 and TRBJ2-1; D not resolved. Between the trimmed V and J ends, which lost 2 bases and 6 bases, there was a span of 8 bases. The CDR3 consists of 13 residues. Germline assignment: CDR1 SGHVS and CDR2 FQNEAQ. The CDR3, as DNA: TGTGCCAGCAGCTTATACCGATCCAATGAGCAGTTCTTC. The encoded protein is CASSLYRSNEQFF.

The genes are TRBV28 and TRBJ2-5; 7 nucleotides line up with TRBD2. With V trimmed by 4 bases and J by 4 bases, 6 bases remained unmatched. This CDR3 is 14 amino acids long. CDR1 is MDHEN, CDR2 SYDVKM, per germline. The CDR3 reads CASSSRREGETQYF. For the CDR3, the DNA is TGTGCCAGCAGTTCTCGTAGGGAGGGAGAGACCCAGTACTTC.

This clonotype was counted between two and nine times. The chain has TRBV6-1 and TRBJ2-7; a possible D gene is TRBD1 (5 bases). The germline CDR1 and CDR2 sequences are MNHNS and SASEGT. The CDR3 contains 13 residues. Trimming took 1 base from V and 2 from J, leaving 6 bases between them. The CDR3 is CASSEVDTYEQYF. The CDR3 DNA is TGTGCCAGCAGTGAAGTGGACACCTACGAGCAGTACTTC.

The chain couples TRBV7-9 to TRBJ1-5; D possibly corresponds to TRBD1 (5 bases). V shed 4 bases and J shed 1 base, with 8 bases lying between them. The germline V gene encodes CDR1 SEHNR and CDR2 FQNEAQ (reference sequence). This CDR3 spans 14 amino acids. The CDR3 DNA reads TGTGCCAGCAGCTCTGGACAAAGCAATCAGCCCCAGCATTTT. Translation: CASSSGQSNQPQHF.

The V call is TRBV12-3 or TRBV12-4, the J call TRBJ1-5; D not certain. This CDR3 has 14 amino acids. Trimming removed 6 bases at V and 0 bases at J, with 9 bases between. In nucleotides, the CDR3 is TGTGCCAGCAGCCCCGACACTAGCAATCAGCCCCAGCATTTT. This sequence encodes CASSPDTSNQPQHF.

This clonotype showed up just a few times. This chain uses TRBV4-1 with TRBJ1-2; perhaps TRBD1 as D (6 bases). V was trimmed by 6 bases and J by 0 bases, leaving 11 bases between them. The CDR3 covers 14 residues. Germline CDR1 and CDR2: MGHRA and YSYEKL. The CDR3 is CASSQTGSNYGYTF. The CDR3 region has the DNA TGCGCCAGCAGTCAGACAGGCTCTAACTATGGCTACACCTTC.

CDR3 sequence (DNA): TGTGCCAGCACTCTAGGGGGCTTCAATCAGCCCCAGCATTTT. It encodes CASTLGGFNQPQHF. This chain links TRBV12-3 or TRBV12-4 with TRBJ1-5; 7 bases match TRBD1. The CDR3 contains 14 residues. The junction had 6 bases not matched to a gene; V was cut back by 7 bases and J by 3 bases.

The chain employs TRBV6-1 and TRBJ1-1; 8 bases fit TRBD1. This CDR3 has 15 residues. The V and J ends lost 5 bases and 4 bases, in that order; junction bases with no gene match: 9. Per the germline V gene, CDR1 is MNHNS and CDR2 is SASEGT. CDR3 amino acids: CASSPRTGRLTEAFF. DNA of the CDR3: TGTGCCAGCAGTCCCCGGACAGGGCGGCTCACTGAAGCTTTCTTT.

This clonotype was seen more than once but under ten times. This sequence joins TRBV4-3 and TRBJ2-3; D is perhaps TRBD2 (6 bases). V was cut by 0 bases and J by 2 bases, with 18 bases left in between. Germline V gene lookup returns CDR1 LGHNA and CDR2 YSLEER. This CDR3 comprises 18 residues. In nucleotides, the CDR3 is TGCGCCAGCAGCCAAGAAATAGGAGAAGGACTATCCACAGATACGCAGTATTTT. This codes for CASSQEIGEGLSTDTQYF.

The chain links TRBV5-1 to TRBJ2-1; 9 positions agree with TRBD2. The CDR3 is 15 residues long. Germline CDR1 and CDR2: SGHRS and YFSETQ. The V and J ends lost 4 bases and 8 bases, in that order; junction bases with no gene match: 10. CDR3 in amino acids: CASSQTGTSLHEQFF. CDR3 coding DNA: TGCGCCAGCAGCCAAACCGGGACTAGCCTTCATGAGCAGTTCTTC.

Relative to its sample, this clonotype is medium-sized. The chain uses TRBV7-2 and TRBJ2-3, with TRBD2 identical over 12 bases. The V gene's germline CDR1 is SGHTA and CDR2 FQGNSA. The CDR3 runs 17 residues. J lost 1 base, V lost 1 base, and 3 bases had no gene match. In DNA form, the CDR3 reads TGTGCCAGCAGCTTAGTAGCTAGCGGGGGGGGCACAGATACGCAGTATTTT. Its translation: CASSLVASGGGTDTQYF.

This clonotype was counted many times. The chain recombines TRBV4-1 with TRBJ2-2; D gene ambiguous. Trimming removed 3 bases at V and 5 bases at J, with 13 bases between. Germline loops: CDR1 MGHRA, CDR2 YSYEKL. This CDR3 is 15 amino acids long. The CDR3 protein is CASSHGPEVTGELFF. CDR3 DNA: TGCGCCAGCAGCCACGGGCCAGAAGTGACCGGGGAGCTGTTTTTT.

This clonotype was observed at least ten times. The chain couples TRBV19 to TRBJ2-7; 9 bases fit TRBD1. This CDR3 contains 13 residues. Germline assignment: CDR1 LNHDA and CDR2 SQIVND (reference sequence). Germline trimming cut 3 bases from V and 4 bases from J; bases unmatched to any gene: 1. The CDR3 bases are TGTGCCAGTAGTATTGGACAGGGGTACGAGCAGTACTTC. It is translated as CASSIGQGYEQYF.

This clonotype was found many times. This chain uses TRBV12-3 or TRBV12-4 with TRBJ1-2, with D possibly TRBD1 on 5 matching bases. The CDR3 has 14 residues. Trimming took 3 bases from V and 4 from J, leaving 12 bases between them. This CDR3 is CASSFRGGFYGYTF. The CDR3 nucleotides read TGTGCCAGCAGTTTCCGGGGCGGCTTCTATGGCTACACCTTC.